This record covers a single T cell receptor beta chain. What it recognizes is unknown. The data were produced by immunoSEQ multiplex PCR, yet TCRdb's version contains in-frame clones alone and is incomplete. The sample records 35,000 to 40,000 clones, around 88% being singletons. Time point of the sample: peripheral blood 6 weeks after treatment start. The data belong to a study of PD-L1 blockade in urothelial cancer. Study summary: The analyses of blood took place 3 weeks (second dose) and 6 weeks after treatment start.

Study-level findings and limits: Pretreatment TCR clonality in blood, when below the median, was predictive of better survival. Clones that were tumor-associated expanded more in the blood of durable-benefit patients at 3 weeks.

Looked up from germline, CDR1 is SGHTA and CDR2 is FQGNSA. The CDR3 sequence is 15 residues long. Trimming pared 1 base from V and 0 bases from J, leaving 7 bases between. The chain is built from TRBV7-2 and TRBJ2-1; possible D gene TRBD1, 5 bases. Sequencing used PBMCs, obtained around atezolizumab (anti-PD-L1) treatment. The receptor's source is a man aged 55-75 years with urothelial cancer. The CDR3 is CASSLDRSSYNEQFF. The CDR3 DNA follows: TGTGCCAGCAGCTTAGACAGGAGCTCCTACAATGAGCAGTTCTTC.